Below, 19 T cell receptor beta chains from the same sample are listed, as sequenced in a study of esophageal squamous cell carcinoma under preoperative chemotherapy. TCRdb ran MiXCR on the PCR reads and lists one entry per CDR3 protein. The profile shows about 30,000 distinct CDR3 sequences, roughly 52% of them singletons. Noted time point: before preoperative PTX-NDP chemotherapy. This material was acquired from a patient given preoperative chemotherapy. These receptor sequences come from a human donor with esophageal squamous cell carcinoma. The donor label of this sample is uncertain.

Comment on this clonotype: The junction and the germline gene differ at one end; a read error may be behind it. The V call is TRBV27, the J call TRBJ2-4, with a tentative D call TRBD2 (7 bases). The CDR3 has 17 residues. Germline lookup yields CDR1 MNHEY and CDR2 SMNVEV (reference sequence). CDR3 amino acids: CASSLERGGRAKNTQYF. The CDR3 DNA reads as TGTGCCAGCAGTTTGGAGCGCGGGGGCCGGGCCAAAAACACTCAGTACTTC.

The gene calls are TRBV11-2 and TRBJ1-1; D may be TRBD1 (5 bases). Trimming pared 3 bases from V and 1 base from J, leaving 15 bases between. CDR3 length: 16 residues. Per the germline V gene, CDR1 is SGHAT and CDR2 is FQNNGV. The CDR3 protein is CASSLEMGRRNTEAFF. The CDR3 region has the DNA TGTGCCAGCAGCTTGGAAATGGGGCGGAGGAACACTGAAGCTTTCTTT. Full variable domain (outside the CDR3, taken from reference TRBV11-2 and TRBJ1-1): EAGVAQSPRYKIIEKRQSVAFWCNPISGHATLYWYQQILGQGPKLLIQFQNNGVVDDSQLPKDRFSAERLKGVDSTLKIQPAKLEDSAVYLCASSLEMGRRNTEAFFGQGTRLTVV.

This clonotype was seen once. One end of the junction is discordant with germline, which a read error may explain. The rearrangement joins TRBV7-3 to TRBJ2-3, with a possible D match to TRBD2 (5 bases). This CDR3 spans 12 amino acids. Looked up from germline, CDR1 is SGHTA and CDR2 is FQGTGA. This chain's CDR3 is CAGSLAQNMQYF. CDR3 nucleotides: TGTGCGGGGAGCTTAGCCCAAAATATGCAGTATTTC.

With regard to this clonotype: A much larger clone differs by one base, so this may be a read error. J is TRBJ2-5 and V is TRBV7-9; the D call may be TRBD1 or TRBD2 (5 bases each). This CDR3 comprises 12 residues. CDR1 and CDR2 from the germline V gene are SEHNR and FQNEAQ (reference sequence). Deletions cut 6 bases from V and 11 bases from J, with 16 bases between. The CDR3: CASRGTYNEQYF. As DNA, the CDR3 is TGTGCCAGCAGGGGGACCTACAATGAGCAGTACTTC.

Many counts were recorded for this clonotype. The chain has TRBV14 and TRBJ2-6, with D hard to call. The CDR3 loop spans 15 amino acids. Trimming cost V 3 bases and J 4 bases, with 10 bases left between them. Looked up from germline, CDR1 is SGHDN and CDR2 is FVKESK. CDR3 protein: CASSQGRLGANVLTF. CDR3 nucleotide sequence: TGTGCCAGCAGCCAGGGCCGGCTGGGGGCCAACGTCCTGACTTTC.

This clonotype was counted many times. The chain couples TRBV7-8 to TRBJ2-5, with D perhaps matching TRBD2 (5 bases). V dropped 1 base and J dropped 5 bases, with 17 bases sitting between them. Germline CDR1 and CDR2: SGHVS and FQNEAQ. The CDR3 totals 16 residues. The CDR3 bases are TGTGCCAGCAGCTTAGTGGAGCGGAGTGGATGGGAGACCCAGTACTTC. It yields the protein CASSLVERSGWETQYF.

The V call is TRBV6-1, the J call TRBJ1-1, with D unclear. There are 14 residues in the CDR3. The germline V gene has CDR1 MNHNS and CDR2 SASEGT. V gave up 5 bases and J gave up 0 bases, with 10 bases separating them. Written as DNA, the CDR3 is TGTGCCAGCAGTCAGCGGGCCCTGAACACTGAAGCTTTCTTT. This encodes CASSQRALNTEAFF.

Notes on this clonotype: At one end, the junction sequence differs from germline, possibly due to a read error. This chain uses TRBV10-3 with TRBJ2-1; D not resolved. Germline V gene data show CDR1 as ENHRY and CDR2 as SYGVKD. The CDR3 is made up of 13 amino acids. This CDR3 is CASSEMITDEQFF. The CDR3 coding sequence is TGTGCCAGCAGTGAGATGATCACGGATGAGCAGTTCTTC.

V gene TRBV10-2 combines with J gene TRBJ2-4; D is undetermined. The germline CDR1 and CDR2 sequences are WSHSY and SAAADI. The germline V and J ends were trimmed by 1 base and 3 bases, with 10 bases remaining between them. This CDR3 region has 15 residues. The CDR3 region is CASSEYRDLKNIQYF. CDR3 DNA sequence: TGCGCCAGCAGTGAGTACAGAGATCTCAAAAACATTCAGTACTTC.

This clonotype has only a few counts. The V gene is TRBV20-1, the J gene TRBJ2-7; D assignment may be TRBD1 or TRBD2 (6 bases each). Germline values: CDR1 DFQATT, CDR2 SNEGSKA (reference sequence). V lost 0 bases to trimming and J lost 5 bases, with 17 bases between them. The CDR3 spans 15 residues. Here the CDR3 reads CSARDPGRGGNEQYF. For the CDR3, the DNA is TGCAGTGCTAGAGACCCCGGCAGGGGAGGCAACGAGCAGTACTTC.

The chain has TRBV5-4 and TRBJ1-1; no reliable D call. The length of the CDR3 is 13 residues. Per germline, CDR1 SGHNT and CDR2 YYREEE (reference sequence). Trimming took off 2 bases at V and 7 bases at J, with 12 bases between the two ends. The CDR3 loop is CASSFGGRIEAFF. Written as DNA, the CDR3 is TGTGCCAGCAGCTTTGGCGGACGGATTGAAGCTTTCTTT. The whole variable domain, remainder taken from reference TRBV5-4 and TRBJ1-1, is ETGVTQSPTHLIKTRGQQVTLRCSSQSGHNTVSWYQQALGQGPQFIFQYYREEENGRGNFPPRFSGLQFPNYSSELNVNALELDDSALYLCASSFGGRIEAFFGQGTRLTVV.

This clonotype has ten or more counts. The rearrangement links TRBV19 to TRBJ2-5; no clear D. V was shortened by 4 bases and J by 5 bases, with 8 bases between the two germline ends. The CDR3 totals 12 residues. From germline, CDR1 is LNHDA and CDR2 SQIVND (reference sequence). Here the CDR3 DNA reads TGTGCCAGTAGTAGGTCGGCGGAGACCCAGTACTTC. Residues: CASSRSAETQYF.

With regard to this clonotype: The junction shows a germline mismatch at one end, possibly a read error. The rearrangement links TRBV7-2 to TRBJ2-2; D may be TRBD1 or TRBD2 (5 bases each). This CDR3 spans 16 amino acids. Germline V gene lookup returns CDR1 SGHTA and CDR2 FQGNSA. The CDR3 DNA sequence: TGTGCCAGCAGCCCAGACGAGGATGTACTCACCGGGGCGCTGTTTTTT. It encodes CASSPDEDVLTGALFF. Variable domain in full (rest from reference TRBV7-2 and TRBJ2-2): GAGVSQSPSNKVTEKGKDVELRCDPISGHTALYWYRQSLGQGLEFLIYFQGNSAPDKSGLPSDRFSAERTGGSVSTLTIQRTQQEDSAVYLCASSPDEDVLTGALFFGEGSRLTVL.

Turning to this clonotype: A read error may account for a junction end that differs from germline. V usage is TRBV4-1 and J usage is TRBJ2-4, with D possibly being TRBD2 (6 bases). The CDR3 extends over 17 amino acids. The germline gives CDR1 MGHRA, CDR2 YSYEKL. As DNA, the CDR3 is TGCGCCAGCAGCCAAGATCTGGGGCCGGGAGCCAAAAACACGCAGTATTTC. Encoded protein: CASSQDLGPGAKNTQYF.

This clonotype was picked up many times. This chain joins TRBV6-2 or TRBV6-3 and TRBJ2-5, with a possible D match to TRBD1 (5 bases). The V gene lost 2 bases and the J gene lost 4 bases, with 8 bases spanning the gap. CDR1 is MNHEY, CDR2 SVGEGT, per germline. There are 13 residues in the CDR3. The CDR3 spells CASSYGQGETQYF. CDR3 nucleotide sequence: TGTGCCAGCAGTTACGGGCAGGGAGAGACCCAGTACTTC.

Many counts were recorded for this clonotype. V usage is TRBV6-1 and J usage is TRBJ2-5, with D tentatively TRBD1 or TRBD2 (7 bases each). This CDR3 has 14 amino acids. The V gene lost 4 bases and the J gene lost 5 bases, with 14 bases spanning the gap. CDR1 is MNHNS, CDR2 SASEGT, per germline. CDR3 protein: CASSGGGQSETQYF. CDR3 DNA: TGTGCCAGCAGTGGGGGGGGACAGTCTGAGACCCAGTACTTC.

In this sample, this clonotype turned up once. Because the CDR3 is missing its conserved closing phenylalanine or tryptophan, this is likely a read error. The DNA is omitted, as the CDR3 cannot be located on it reliably, and the CDR3 follows TCRdb's listing. The chain couples TRBV7-2 to TRBJ2-5. The CDR3 length equals 12 residues, ends included. CDR1 is SGHTA, CDR2 FQGNSA, per germline. The CDR3: CASSSQRESQYS.

This clonotype was observed a few times. A much more abundant neighbour one base away suggests this may be a read error. V is TRBV28 and J is TRBJ2-1, with a tentative D call TRBD1 (6 bases). Germline assignment: CDR1 MDHEN and CDR2 SYDVKM. The ends were cut back, 6 bases at V and 10 bases at J, with 19 bases in the middle. The CDR3 sequence is 14 residues long. The CDR3: CASRTGPPKYEQFF. As DNA, the CDR3 is TGTGCCAGCAGGACAGGCCCCCCTAAGTACGAGCAGTTCTTC.

With regard to this clonotype: The junction departs from the called germline gene at one end, perhaps through a read error. V usage is TRBV7-2 and J usage is TRBJ2-3, with a weak D call TRBD2 (6 bases). The DNA end lines up better with TRBJ2-7; the J call may be wrong. The CDR3 loop spans 16 amino acids. CDR1 and CDR2 from the germline V gene are SGHTA and FQGNSA. DNA for the CDR3: TGTCCCAGCCGCGGCGCGGGGCTGGCGGCCAAAAACACGCAGTACTTC. It encodes CPSRGAGLAAKNTQYF.